The 4 T cell receptor beta chains reported below all come from one sample, sequenced in a study of CD8+ T cells in alopecia areata. The sample's treatment: oral pan-JAK inhibitor, 5-10 mg twice daily. Extraction of RNA preceded its reverse transcription into cDNA, which served as the sequencing template. Sequencing used immunoSEQ multiplex PCR; TCRdb keeps in-frame clones, though not all of them. The data contain fewer than 200,000 clones, about three fifths of them seen just once; the ten biggest clones take up 16%. This specimen consisted of CD4+ T cells sorted from blood, obtained around week 55, from a patient treated with tofacitinib. The origin of the receptors is a human donor with alopecia areata.

The chain employs TRBV30 and TRBJ1-1; maybe TRBD1 (5 bases). Germline CDR1 reads GTSNPN; CDR2 reads SVGIG (reference sequence). Trimming took off 2 bases at V and 1 base at J, with 23 bases between the two ends. The CDR3 is 18 residues long. CDR3 nucleotides: TGTGCCTGGAGTTTGTCCTGGGCAGGGTCGAGAAGGAACACTGAAGCTTTCTTT. As protein: CAWSLSWAGSRRNTEAFF.

The chain combines TRBV6-5 with TRBJ1-2, with D possibly TRBD1 on 5 matching bases. V lost 6 bases and J lost 1, with 9 bases in between. The CDR3 runs 13 residues. CDR1 MNHEY and CDR2 SVGAGI come from the germline V gene. The CDR3 DNA sequence: TGTGCCAGCAGGGCCAGGGATAACTATGGCTACACCTTC. This sequence encodes CASRARDNYGYTF.

In its sample, this clone was seen a few times. CDR3 bases: TGTGCCAGCACTGTGAGGGCCGCCGGGGAGCTGTTTTTT. Its translation: CASTVRAAGELFF. This rearrangement joins TRBV2 to TRBJ2-2; D is possibly TRBD2 (5 bases). CDR1 is SNHLY, CDR2 FYNNEI, per germline. The length of the CDR3 is 13 residues. V was cut by 7 bases and J by 6 bases, with 12 bases left in between.

The V and J genes are TRBV7-2 and TRBJ2-1; 7 positions agree with TRBD1. V lost 1 base to trimming and J lost 1 base; unmatched junction nucleotides: 1. Germline V gene sequence: CDR1 SGHTA, CDR2 FQGNSA. This CDR3 has 15 residues. CDR3 loop: CASSLVGQSYNEQFF. CDR3 DNA: TGTGCCAGCAGCTTAGTGGGACAGTCCTACAATGAGCAGTTCTTC.